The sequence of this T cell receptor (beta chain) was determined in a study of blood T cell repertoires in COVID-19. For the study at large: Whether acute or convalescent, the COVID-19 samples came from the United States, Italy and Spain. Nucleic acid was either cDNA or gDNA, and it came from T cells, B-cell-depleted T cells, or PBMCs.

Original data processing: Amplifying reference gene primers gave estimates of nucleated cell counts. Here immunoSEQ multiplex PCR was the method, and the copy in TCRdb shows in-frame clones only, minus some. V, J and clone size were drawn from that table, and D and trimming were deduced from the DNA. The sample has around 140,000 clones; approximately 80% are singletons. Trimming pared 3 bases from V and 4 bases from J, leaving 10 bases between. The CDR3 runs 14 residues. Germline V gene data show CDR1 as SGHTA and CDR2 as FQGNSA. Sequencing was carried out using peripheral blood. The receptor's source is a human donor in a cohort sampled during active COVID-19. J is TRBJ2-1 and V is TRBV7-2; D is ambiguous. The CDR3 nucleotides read TGTGCCAGCAGCTTGGTGTTAGCATACAATGAGCAGTTCTTC. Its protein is CASSLVLAYNEQFF.